Below are 23 T cell receptor beta chains sequenced from a single sample in a study of vaccination effects on CD4 cells after COVID-19. Their target antigens are unknown. Sequencing was preceded by expansion of antigen-specific CD4+ T cells with viral peptide pools in the ViraFEST assay. Investigators separated out CD4+ T cells once approximately 10 days of culture had passed. Vaccine recipients lacked prior SARS-CoV-2 infection and had negative nucleocapsid antibodies. The protocol was immunoSEQ multiplex PCR, while the TCRdb copy is restricted to in-frame clones and leaves out a portion. The table includes 55,000 to 75,000 clones, roughly 72% detected once. The sequenced sample was CD4+ T cells from PBMCs cultured with HCoV-OC43 spike peptides, obtained before COVID-19 vaccination. Subset in this sample: HCoV-OC43 spike overlapping peptide pool stimulation. These receptors originate from a human donor who received a COVID-19 vaccine.

This rearrangement joins TRBV18 to TRBJ2-5; 8 nucleotides agree with TRBD1. V shed 7 bases and J 4 bases; nucleotides not matched to a gene: 8. Germline CDR1 is KGHSH and CDR2 is LQKENI. The CDR3 spans 14 residues. CDR3 in amino acids: CASFSRQGTETQYF. In DNA form, the CDR3 reads TGTGCCAGCTTCAGTCGACAGGGGACAGAGACCCAGTACTTC.

The chain couples TRBV5-1 to TRBJ2-3, with TRBD1 matching over 7 bases. Germline loops: CDR1 SGHRS, CDR2 YFSETQ. This CDR3 has 14 amino acids. V trimming: 4 bases; J trimming: 4 bases; junction bases outside the gene matches: 6. CDR3 region: CASSPVTGADTQYF. The CDR3 DNA reads as TGCGCCAGCAGCCCCGTTACAGGGGCAGATACGCAGTATTTT.

The chain couples TRBV19 to TRBJ2-5; TRBD2 agrees at 15 bases. V lost 5 bases, J lost 4 bases, and 11 bases stayed unmatched. The CDR3 spans 18 residues. The germline V gene encodes CDR1 LNHDA and CDR2 SQIVND (reference sequence). In nucleotides, the CDR3 is TGTGCCAGTAGTGTAGGGACTAGCGGGGGGCCGGGACTAGAGACCCAGTACTTC. This codes for CASSVGTSGGPGLETQYF.

The chain combines TRBV4-3 with TRBJ2-5; 10 positions agree with TRBD2. J gave up 6 bases and V 0 bases, and 10 bases lay outside the gene matches. The CDR3 consists of 17 residues. Looked up from germline, CDR1 is LGHNA and CDR2 is YSLEER. For the CDR3, the DNA is TGCGCCAGCAGCCAAGAGTTTAGCGGGGGGCCGGGGAAGACCCAGTACTTC. Amino acid sequence: CASSQEFSGGPGKTQYF.

The chain uses TRBV7-2 and TRBJ1-2; TRBD1 matches at 7 bases. The CDR3 has 15 residues. With V trimmed by 5 bases and J by 0 bases, 6 bases remained unmatched. From germline, CDR1 is SGHTA and CDR2 FQGNSA. The CDR3 loop is CASSHRDRANYGYTF. The CDR3 bases are TGTGCCAGCAGCCACCGGGACAGAGCTAACTATGGCTACACCTTC.

V and J are TRBV24-1 and TRBJ2-1, with D tentatively TRBD1 (6 bases). Germline V CDR1 and CDR2: KGHDR, SFDVKD. V was shortened by 2 bases and J by 0 bases, with 10 bases between the two germline ends. The CDR3 extends over 16 amino acids. CDR3 loop: CATSDYYRDSYNEQFF. Written as DNA, the CDR3 is TGTGCCACCAGTGATTACTACAGGGACTCCTACAATGAGCAGTTCTTC.

The chain combines TRBV29-1 with TRBJ1-2; 9 bases agree with TRBD1. Trimming took 3 bases from V and 7 from J; bases not matched to a gene: 6. Germline-derived CDR1 and CDR2 are SQVTM and ANQGSEA. The CDR3 consists of 13 residues. The CDR3 DNA is TGCAGCGTTGAGGGGGGACAGGGTACTGGCTACACCTTC. Its protein is CSVEGGQGTGYTF.

This clone was seen only a few times. The rearrangement joins TRBV5-1 to TRBJ1-5; 7 bases map to TRBD1. The germline V gene has CDR1 SGHRS and CDR2 YFSETQ. There are 15 residues in the CDR3. The V and J ends lost 0 bases and 3 bases, in that order; junction bases with no gene match: 3. The CDR3 here is CASSLGGTDNQPQHF. The CDR3 bases are TGCGCCAGCAGCTTGGGTGGGACAGACAATCAGCCCCAGCATTTT.

The V and J genes are TRBV9 and TRBJ1-5; TRBD1 matches at 7 bases. From germline, CDR1 is SGDLS and CDR2 YYNGEE. V lost 3 bases, J lost 3 bases, and 6 bases stayed unmatched. This CDR3 is 15 amino acids long. The CDR3 spells CASSELDRANQPQHF. Here the CDR3 DNA reads TGTGCCAGCAGCGAATTAGACAGGGCCAATCAGCCCCAGCATTTT.

This clone turned up a few times. The V gene is TRBV7-8, the J gene TRBJ2-2, with D hard to call. Germline-derived CDR1 and CDR2 are SGHVS and FQNEAQ. The CDR3 totals 14 residues. Trimming pared 1 base from V and 4 bases from J, leaving 7 bases between. The CDR3 bases are TGTGCCAGCAGCTTAGGTGGCCCCACCGGGGAGCTGTTTTTT. As protein: CASSLGGPTGELFF.

This chain connects TRBV18 to TRBJ1-2; 8 nucleotides line up with TRBD1. The germline V gene encodes CDR1 KGHSH and CDR2 LQKENI. V shed 3 bases, J shed 8 bases, and the junction held 11 bases outside the gene matches. The CDR3 loop spans 15 amino acids. CDR3 in DNA: TGTGCCAGCTCACCGAGAGGACAGGGAACGGAGGGCTACACCTTC. Its protein is CASSPRGQGTEGYTF.

The chain recombines TRBV6-2 or TRBV6-3 with TRBJ2-2, with 8 bases fitting TRBD2. The CDR3 is made up of 18 amino acids. Trimming took 4 bases from V and 1 from J; bases not matched to a gene: 11. Germline values: CDR1 MNHEY, CDR2 SVGEGT. CDR3 region: CASSSPRGLAGNTGELFF. As DNA, the CDR3 is TGTGCCAGCAGTTCTCCTCGAGGACTAGCCGGGAACACCGGGGAGCTGTTTTTT.

The rearrangement joins TRBV24-1 to TRBJ2-3; 13 bases fit TRBD2. Trimming removed 3 bases from V and 6 bases from J; junction bases left unmatched: 8. In germline, CDR1 is KGHDR, CDR2 SFDVKD. This CDR3 contains 17 residues. CDR3 residues: CATSDPGLAGEWDTQYF. The CDR3 DNA reads as TGTGCCACCAGTGATCCTGGACTAGCGGGGGAGTGGGATACGCAGTATTTT.

The chain recombines TRBV7-2 with TRBJ1-2, with 8 bases matching TRBD1. Germline V gene lookup returns CDR1 SGHTA and CDR2 FQGNSA. The trim removed 5 bases at V and 6 bases at J, leaving 17 bases unmatched. CDR3 length: 17 residues. Written as DNA, the CDR3 is TGTGCCAGCAGCCAACGACAGGGGTTACTCCTCTGGAATGGCTACACCTTC. This gives the protein CASSQRQGLLLWNGYTF.

J is TRBJ2-2 and V is TRBV10-2; D tentatively fits TRBD1 or TRBD2 (6 bases each). Germline V gives CDR1 WSHSY, CDR2 SAAADI. CDR3 size: 18 residues. V was shortened by 0 bases and J by 1 base, with 15 bases between the two germline ends. The CDR3 loop reads CASSESPSGGRNTGELFF. The CDR3 DNA follows: TGCGCCAGCAGTGAGTCGCCTTCCGGGGGCAGGAACACCGGGGAGCTGTTTTTT.

V usage is TRBV7-9 and J usage is TRBJ1-2, with 7 nucleotides matching TRBD1. V shed 3 bases, J shed 9 bases, and the junction held 10 bases outside the gene matches. CDR1 and CDR2 (germline): SEHNR, FQNEAQ (reference sequence). This CDR3 is 14 amino acids long. The CDR3 loop reads CASSLAETGPRYTF. CDR3 coding DNA: TGTGCCAGCAGCTTGGCAGAGACAGGGCCCCGCTACACCTTC. Full variable domain (missing parts from reference TRBV7-9 and TRBJ1-2): DTGVSQNPRHKITKRGQNVTFRCDPISEHNRLYWYRQTLGQGPEFLTYFQNEAQLEKSRLLSDRFSAERPKGSFSTLEIQRTEQGDSAMYLCASSLAETGPRYTFGSGTRLTVV.

The rearrangement joins TRBV7-8 to TRBJ2-5, with D possibly matching TRBD1 (6 bases). In germline, CDR1 is SGHVS, CDR2 FQNEAQ. The CDR3 sequence is 16 residues long. V was cut by 10 bases and J by 5 bases, with 26 bases left in between. Here the CDR3 DNA reads TGTGCCATCCAAAGTCTGGGGGCAGGGATCAAGGAGACCCAGTACTTC. It codes for CAIQSLGAGIKETQYF. The entire variable domain, with the rest obtained from reference TRBV7-8 and TRBJ2-5, is as follows: GAGVSQSPRYKVAKRGQDVALRCDPISGHVSLFWYQQALGQGPEFLTYFQNEAQLDKSGLPSDRFFAERPEGSVSTLKIQRTQQEDSAVYLCAIQSLGAGIKETQYFGPGTRLLVL.

The chain couples TRBV25-1 to TRBJ1-4; the match to TRBD1 covers 10 bases. The germline gives CDR1 MGHDK, CDR2 SYGVNS. V lost 11 bases to trimming and J lost 10 bases; unmatched junction nucleotides: 13. This CDR3 is 14 amino acids long. CDR3 sequence reads: CASQTGQGFGKLFF. Here the CDR3 DNA reads TGTGCCTCCCAAACGGGACAGGGGTTCGGAAAACTGTTTTTT.

The gene calls are TRBV2 and TRBJ2-3, with D uncertain. The CDR3 totals 16 residues. Germline CDR1 SNHLY, CDR2 FYNNEI. The V gene lost 7 bases and the J gene lost 0 bases, with 17 bases spanning the gap. The CDR3 protein is CASTRSWTLSTDTQYF. The CDR3 DNA reads TGTGCCAGCACGAGGTCCTGGACCCTTAGCACAGATACGCAGTATTTT. Combining the CDR3 with reference TRBV2 and TRBJ2-3 gives the whole variable domain EPEVTQTPSHQVTQMGQEVILRCVPISNHLYFYWYRQILGQKVEFLVSFYNNEISEKSEIFDDQFSVERPDGSNFTLKIRSTKLEDSAMYFCASTRSWTLSTDTQYFGPGTRLTVL.

There are a few counts of this clone. V and J are TRBV5-1 and TRBJ2-7, with D maybe TRBD1 (6 bases). Trimming shortened V by 1 base and J by 5 bases, and 13 bases separated the two germline ends. The CDR3 extends over 14 amino acids. CDR1 is SGHRS and CDR2 is YFSETQ in the germline V gene. CDR3 sequence (DNA): TGCGCCAGCAGCTTGATGGGTGCAGGGGACGAGCAGTACGTC. It yields the protein CASSLMGAGDEQYV.

This sequence joins TRBV28 and TRBJ1-3; 7 bases map to TRBD1. The CDR3 extends over 17 amino acids. Trimming took 4 bases from V and 4 from J; bases not matched to a gene: 13. Per the germline V gene, CDR1 is MDHEN and CDR2 is SYDVKM. CDR3 protein: CASSYTLQGGRGNTIYF. As DNA, the CDR3 is TGTGCCAGCAGTTACACGCTCCAGGGGGGGCGGGGAAACACCATATATTTT.

This clone was seen just once. The rearrangement links TRBV5-8 to TRBJ1-2; the D gene is possibly TRBD1 (5 bases). V dropped 1 base and J dropped 0 bases, with 10 bases sitting between them. Germline values: CDR1 SGHTS, CDR2 YDEGEE. The CDR3 spans 15 residues. This CDR3 is CASSLKYRTNYGYTF. The CDR3 nucleotides are TGTGCCAGCAGCTTGAAGTACAGGACTAACTATGGCTACACCTTC.

The CDR3 sequence: CAWSKDTGGTNEKLFF. The DNA of the CDR3 is TGTGCCTGGAGTAAAGATACAGGGGGAACTAATGAAAAACTGTTTTTT. The chain is built from TRBV30 and TRBJ1-4; 8 bases fit TRBD1. Trimming at V came to 2 bases and at J to 1 base, leaving 6 bases not matched to a gene. The CDR3 length is 16 residues. Germline loops: CDR1 GTSNPN, CDR2 SVGIG (reference sequence). The full variable domain, its missing parts supplied by reference TRBV30 and TRBJ1-4, is SQTIHQWPATLVQPVGSPLSLECTVEGTSNPNLYWYRQAAGRGLQLLFYSVGIGQISSEVPQNLSASRPQDRQFILSSKKLLLSDSGFYLCAWSKDTGGTNEKLFFGSGTQLSVL.